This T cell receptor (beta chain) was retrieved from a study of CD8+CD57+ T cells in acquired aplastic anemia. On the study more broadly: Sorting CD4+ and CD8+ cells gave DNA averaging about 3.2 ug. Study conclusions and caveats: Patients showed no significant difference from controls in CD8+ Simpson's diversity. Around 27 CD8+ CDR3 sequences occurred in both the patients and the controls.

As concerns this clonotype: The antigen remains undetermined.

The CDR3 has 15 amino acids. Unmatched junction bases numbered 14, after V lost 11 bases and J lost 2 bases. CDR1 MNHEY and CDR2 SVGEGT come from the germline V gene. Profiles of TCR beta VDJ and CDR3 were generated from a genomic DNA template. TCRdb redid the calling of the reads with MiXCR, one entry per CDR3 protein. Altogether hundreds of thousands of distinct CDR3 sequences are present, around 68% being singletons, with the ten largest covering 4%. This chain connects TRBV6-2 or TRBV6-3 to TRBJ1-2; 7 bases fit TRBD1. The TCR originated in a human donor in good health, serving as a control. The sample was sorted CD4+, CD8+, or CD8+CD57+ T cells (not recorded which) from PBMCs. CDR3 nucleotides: TGTGCCGGATCATACTCGGGGGACAGCAACTATGGCTACACCTTC. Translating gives CAGSYSGDSNYGYTF.